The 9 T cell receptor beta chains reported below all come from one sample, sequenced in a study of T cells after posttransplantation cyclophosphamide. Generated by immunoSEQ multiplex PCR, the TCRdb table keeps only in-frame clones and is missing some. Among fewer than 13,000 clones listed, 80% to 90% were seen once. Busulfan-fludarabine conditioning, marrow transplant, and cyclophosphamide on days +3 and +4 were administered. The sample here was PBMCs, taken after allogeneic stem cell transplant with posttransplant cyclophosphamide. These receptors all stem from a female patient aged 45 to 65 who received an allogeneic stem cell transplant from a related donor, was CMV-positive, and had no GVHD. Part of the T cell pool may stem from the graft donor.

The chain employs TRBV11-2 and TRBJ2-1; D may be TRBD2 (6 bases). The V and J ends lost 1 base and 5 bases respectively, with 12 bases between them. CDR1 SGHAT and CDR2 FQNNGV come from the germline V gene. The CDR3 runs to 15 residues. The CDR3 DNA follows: TGTGCCAGCAGCTTAGTCCAGGGACTTAACAATGAGCAGTTCTTC. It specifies CASSLVQGLNNEQFF.

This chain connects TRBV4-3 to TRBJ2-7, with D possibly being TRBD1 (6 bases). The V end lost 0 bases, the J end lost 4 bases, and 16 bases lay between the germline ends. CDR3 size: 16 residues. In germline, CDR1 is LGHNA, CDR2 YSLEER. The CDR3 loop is CASSQDRSGVVYEQYF. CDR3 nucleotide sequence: TGCGCCAGCAGCCAAGATAGGTCAGGGGTAGTATACGAGCAGTACTTC.

The CDR3 bases are TGTGCCAGCAGTTTCCTTGAGACCCAGTACTTC. It specifies CASSFLETQYF. The rearrangement links TRBV28 to TRBJ2-5, with D unresolved. Trimming took off 3 bases at V and 5 bases at J, with 4 bases between the two ends. The length of the CDR3 is 11 residues. Germline CDR1 reads MDHEN; CDR2 reads SYDVKM.

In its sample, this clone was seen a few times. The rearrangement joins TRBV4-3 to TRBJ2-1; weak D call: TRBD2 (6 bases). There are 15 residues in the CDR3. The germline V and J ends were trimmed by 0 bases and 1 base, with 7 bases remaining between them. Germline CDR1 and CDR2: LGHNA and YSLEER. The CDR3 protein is CASSQDRGSYNEQFF. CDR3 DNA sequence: TGCGCCAGCAGCCAAGATCGGGGGTCCTACAATGAGCAGTTCTTC.

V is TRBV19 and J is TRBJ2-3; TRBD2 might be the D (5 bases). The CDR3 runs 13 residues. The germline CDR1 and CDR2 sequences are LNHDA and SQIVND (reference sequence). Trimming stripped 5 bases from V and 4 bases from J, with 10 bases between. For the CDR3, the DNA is TGTGCCAGTAGTCTAGGACTTTCAGATACGCAGTATTTT. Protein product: CASSLGLSDTQYF.

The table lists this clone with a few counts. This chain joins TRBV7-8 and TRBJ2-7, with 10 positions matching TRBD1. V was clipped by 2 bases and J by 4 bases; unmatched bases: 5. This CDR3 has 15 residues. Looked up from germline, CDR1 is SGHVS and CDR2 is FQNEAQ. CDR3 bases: TGTGCCAGCAGCTTATTAGGGACAGGGGCTTACGAGCAGTACTTC. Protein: CASSLLGTGAYEQYF. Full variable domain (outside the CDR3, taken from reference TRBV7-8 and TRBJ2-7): GAGVSQSPRYKVAKRGQDVALRCDPISGHVSLFWYQQALGQGPEFLTYFQNEAQLDKSGLPSDRFFAERPEGSVSTLKIQRTQQEDSAVYLCASSLLGTGAYEQYFGPGTRLTVT.

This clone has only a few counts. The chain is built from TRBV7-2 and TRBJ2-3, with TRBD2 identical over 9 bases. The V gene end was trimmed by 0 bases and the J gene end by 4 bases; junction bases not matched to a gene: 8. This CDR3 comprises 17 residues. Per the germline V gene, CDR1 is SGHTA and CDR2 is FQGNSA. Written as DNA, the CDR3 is TGTGCCAGCAGCTTAGCGCTGGGCGGGGGGGCGGCAGATACGCAGTATTTT. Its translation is CASSLALGGGAADTQYF.

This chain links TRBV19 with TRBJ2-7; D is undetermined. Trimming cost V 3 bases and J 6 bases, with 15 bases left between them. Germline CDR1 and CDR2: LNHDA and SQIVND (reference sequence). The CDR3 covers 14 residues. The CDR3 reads CASSISQTSGEQYF. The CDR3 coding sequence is TGTGCCAGTAGTATTTCACAGACCTCCGGCGAGCAGTACTTC.

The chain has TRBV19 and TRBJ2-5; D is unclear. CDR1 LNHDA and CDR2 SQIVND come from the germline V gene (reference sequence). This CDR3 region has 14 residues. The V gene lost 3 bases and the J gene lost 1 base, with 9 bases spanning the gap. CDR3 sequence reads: CASSIGGAQETQYF. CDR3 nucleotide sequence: TGTGCCAGTAGTATTGGCGGAGCCCAAGAGACCCAGTACTTC.